This T cell receptor (beta chain) came from a study of blood T cell repertoires in COVID-19. Study information: Some COVID-19 samples were acute and others convalescent; all came from the United States, Italy and Spain. PBMCs, B-cell-depleted T cells, or T cells were the source of the cDNA or gDNA that made up the material.

The CDR3 loop spans 18 amino acids. V was cut by 0 bases and J by 0 bases, with 17 bases left in between. CDR1 is LNHNV, CDR2 YYDKDF, per germline (reference sequence). Per the original data handling: Amplification of reference gene primers provided the estimated nucleated cell counts. Assay used: immunoSEQ multiplex PCR; TCRdb lists only in-frame clones, some missing. V and J calls plus clone size are reproduced from that table; the DNA served to infer D and trimming. The table has 250,000 or so clones, around 90% seen once. Seattle's cohort entered during active infection and was followed longitudinally.

Source material: peripheral blood. The chain carries TRBV15 and TRBJ1-2; D ambiguous. This sequence originates from a woman between 55 and 75 years old with COVID-19, enrolled during active disease. CDR3 in DNA: TGTGCCACCAGCAGAGATCGGGAGGAGAACATCGCTAACTATGGCTACACCTTC. Protein product: CATSRDREENIANYGYTF.